What follows describes a single T cell receptor beta chain. No antigen is known for it. It has no much larger one-base neighbor in the sample; base qualities were not kept. These data originate in a study of technical replicates of blood from a handful of donors (dated by TCRdb to 2015 to 2018). The protocol used for the library was the immunoSEQ multiplex PCR assay. TCRdb re-hosts the immuneACCESS table, in-frame sequences only. Its copies lack some clones; in the studies checked, an unresolved V gene accounts for under half of them, and the cause for the rest is not known. A total of tens of thousands of clones appear in this sample, about 98% of them only once. The ten largest clones represent over 0.15% of the sample. According to the germline V gene, CDR1 reads SQVTM and CDR2 reads ANQGSEA. The CDR3 runs 14 residues from the cysteine to the phenylalanine. The read is trimmed to its CDR3 DNA, 42 bases read in frame from base 1. V ends up 7 bases short and J 2 bases short, with an unmatched junction base count of 10.

The sequencing input was T cells isolated from PBMCs. The TCR sequence derives from a human donor in good health. Rearrangement joined TRBV29-1 to TRBJ2-7; TRBD2 agrees with 8 junctional bases. The nucleotide sequence is given as TGCAGCGCAGAAGGTGACGGGGGGGCCTACGAGCAGTACTTC. It translates as CSAEGDGGAYEQYF.